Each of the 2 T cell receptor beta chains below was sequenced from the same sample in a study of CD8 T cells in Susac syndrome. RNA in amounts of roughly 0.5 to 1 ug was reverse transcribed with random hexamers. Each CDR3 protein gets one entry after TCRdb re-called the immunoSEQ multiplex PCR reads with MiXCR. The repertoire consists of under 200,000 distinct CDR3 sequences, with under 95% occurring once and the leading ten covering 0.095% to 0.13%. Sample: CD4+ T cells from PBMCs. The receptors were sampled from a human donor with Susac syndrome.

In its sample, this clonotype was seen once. CDR3 in amino acids: CASSGRVFGETQYF. The CDR3, as DNA: TGTGCCAGCAGTGGCAGGGTTTTCGGAGAGACCCAGTACTTC. The chain joins TRBV27 to TRBJ2-5; TRBD1 might be the D (5 bases). The germline V gene encodes CDR1 MNHEY and CDR2 SMNVEV (reference sequence). Trimming took off 5 bases at V and 4 bases at J, with 14 bases between the two ends. This CDR3 is built from 14 residues.

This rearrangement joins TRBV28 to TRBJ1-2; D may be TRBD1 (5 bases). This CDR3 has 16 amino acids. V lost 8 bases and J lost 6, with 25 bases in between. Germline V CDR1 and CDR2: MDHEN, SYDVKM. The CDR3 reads CASGGVGGAPLNGYTF. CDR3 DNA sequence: TGTGCCAGCGGCGGGGTAGGTGGGGCCCCTTTGAATGGCTACACCTTC.